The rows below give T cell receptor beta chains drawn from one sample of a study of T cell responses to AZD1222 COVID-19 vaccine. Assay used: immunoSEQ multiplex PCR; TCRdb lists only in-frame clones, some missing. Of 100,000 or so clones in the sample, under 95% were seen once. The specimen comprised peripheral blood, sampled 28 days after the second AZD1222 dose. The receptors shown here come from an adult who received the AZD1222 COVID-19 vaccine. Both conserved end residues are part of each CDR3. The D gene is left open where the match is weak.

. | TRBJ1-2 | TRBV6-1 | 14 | TGTGCCAGCAGTGAAGGGTCGGGTCCAGGTGGCTACACCTTC | CASSEGSGPGGYTF
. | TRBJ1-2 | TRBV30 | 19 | TGTGCCTGGAGTGTAAAAGCAGGGTTCGAACCCCACCGACAATATGGCTACACCTTC | CAWSVKAGFEPHRQYGYTF
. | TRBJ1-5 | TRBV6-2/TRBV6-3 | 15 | TGTGCCAGCAGCCTTCAGGGTAGGGGCGATCAGCCCCAGCATTTT | CASSLQGRGDQPQHF
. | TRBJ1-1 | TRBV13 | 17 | TGTGCCAGCAGCCCGCTGGGTATGGGGGGACCCAACACTGAAGCTTTCTTT | CASSPLGMGGPNTEAFF
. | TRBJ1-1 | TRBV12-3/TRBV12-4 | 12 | TGTGCCAGCAGGGCAGGGTACACTGAAGCTTTCTTT | CASRAGYTEAFF
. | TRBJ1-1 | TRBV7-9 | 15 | TGTGCCAGCAGCCCGGCTGGACACCAGAACACTGAAGCTTTCTTT | CASSPAGHQNTEAFF
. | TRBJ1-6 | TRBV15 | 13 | TGTGCCACCAGCAGCCCAACTAATTCACCCCTCCACTTT | CATSSPTNSPLHF
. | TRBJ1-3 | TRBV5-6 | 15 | TGTGCCAGCAGCATTATCCGAAGCTCTGGAAACACCATATATTTT | CASSIIRSSGNTIYF
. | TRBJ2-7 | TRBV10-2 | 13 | TGCGCCAGCAGTGAGGGACAGTCCTACGAGCAGTACTTC | CASSEGQSYEQYF
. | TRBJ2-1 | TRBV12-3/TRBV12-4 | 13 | TGTGCCAGCAGTTTTAGTGGATTAAGCGGCTGTCTCTTC | CASSFSGLSGCLF
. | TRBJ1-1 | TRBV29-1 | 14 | TGCAGCGTTGAAGTTTGGGGCCCCCGGGTTCAAGCTTTCTTT | CSVEVWGPRVQAFF
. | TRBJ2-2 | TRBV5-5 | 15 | TGTGCCAGCAGCTTGTCTGTCAGACACACCGGGGAGCTGTTTTTT | CASSLSVRHTGELFF
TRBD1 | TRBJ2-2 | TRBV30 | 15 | TGTGCCTGGAGAGGGACGGGACAGGTTTACGGGGAGCTGTTTTTT | CAWRGTGQVYGELFF
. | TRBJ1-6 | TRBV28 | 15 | TGTGCCAGCAGCCCTCGGCTGGGGTTGTATTCACCCCTCCACTTT | CASSPRLGLYSPLHF
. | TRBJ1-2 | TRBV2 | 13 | TGTGCCAGCAGTGAGACCGCCAACTATGGCTACACCTTC | CASSETANYGYTF
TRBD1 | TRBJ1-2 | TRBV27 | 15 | TGTGCCAGCAGTTTATCTCTCGGGACAGTATATGGCTACACCTTC | CASSLSLGTVYGYTF